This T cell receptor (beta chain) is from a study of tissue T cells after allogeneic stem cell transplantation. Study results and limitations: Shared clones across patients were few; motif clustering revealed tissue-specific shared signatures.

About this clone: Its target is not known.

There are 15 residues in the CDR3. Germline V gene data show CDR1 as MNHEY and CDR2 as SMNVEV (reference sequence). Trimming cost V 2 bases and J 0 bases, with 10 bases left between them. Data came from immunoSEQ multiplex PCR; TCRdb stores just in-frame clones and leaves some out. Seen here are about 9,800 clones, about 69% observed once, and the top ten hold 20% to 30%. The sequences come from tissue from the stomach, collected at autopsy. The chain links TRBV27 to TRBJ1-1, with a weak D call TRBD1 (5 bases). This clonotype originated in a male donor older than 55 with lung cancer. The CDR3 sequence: CASSLDSLMNTEAFF. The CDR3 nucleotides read TGTGCCAGCAGTTTAGACAGTCTGATGAACACTGAAGCTTTCTTT.